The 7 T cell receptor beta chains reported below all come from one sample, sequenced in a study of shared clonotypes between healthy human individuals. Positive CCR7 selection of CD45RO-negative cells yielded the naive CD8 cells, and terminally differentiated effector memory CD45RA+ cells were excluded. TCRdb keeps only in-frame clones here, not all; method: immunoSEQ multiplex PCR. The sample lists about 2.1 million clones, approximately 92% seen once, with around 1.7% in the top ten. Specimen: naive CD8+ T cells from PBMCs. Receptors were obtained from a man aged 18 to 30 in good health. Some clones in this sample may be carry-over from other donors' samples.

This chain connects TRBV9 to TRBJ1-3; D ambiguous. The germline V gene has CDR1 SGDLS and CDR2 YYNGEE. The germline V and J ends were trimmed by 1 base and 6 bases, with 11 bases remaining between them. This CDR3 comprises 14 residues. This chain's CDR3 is CASSVSRVANTIYF. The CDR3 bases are TGTGCCAGCAGCGTATCCCGGGTCGCAAACACCATATATTTT.

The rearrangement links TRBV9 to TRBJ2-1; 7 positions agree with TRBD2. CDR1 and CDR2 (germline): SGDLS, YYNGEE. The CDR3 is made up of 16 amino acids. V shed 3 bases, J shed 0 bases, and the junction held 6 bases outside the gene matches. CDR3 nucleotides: TGTGCCAGCAGCGGTAGCGGGTTGGGCTCCTACAATGAGCAGTTCTTC. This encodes CASSGSGLGSYNEQFF.

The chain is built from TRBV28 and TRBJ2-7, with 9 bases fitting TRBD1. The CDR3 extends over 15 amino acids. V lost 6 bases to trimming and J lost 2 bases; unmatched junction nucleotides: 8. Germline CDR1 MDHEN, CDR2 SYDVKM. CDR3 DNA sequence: TGTGCCAGCAGCCAAGGGACAGGGATCACCTACGAGCAGTACTTC. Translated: CASSQGTGITYEQYF. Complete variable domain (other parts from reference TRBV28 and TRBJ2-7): DVKVTQSSRYLVKRTGEKVFLECVQDMDHENMFWYRQDPGLGLRLIYFSYDVKMKEKGDIPEGYSVSREKKERFSLILESASTNQTSMYLCASSQGTGITYEQYFGPGTRLTVT.

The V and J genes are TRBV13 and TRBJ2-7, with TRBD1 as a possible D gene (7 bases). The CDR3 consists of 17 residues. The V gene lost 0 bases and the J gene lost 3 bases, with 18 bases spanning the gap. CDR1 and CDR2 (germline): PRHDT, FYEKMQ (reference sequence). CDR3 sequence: CASSLGPQDREDYEQYF. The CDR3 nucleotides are TGTGCCAGCAGCTTAGGTCCCCAAGACAGGGAGGACTACGAGCAGTACTTC.

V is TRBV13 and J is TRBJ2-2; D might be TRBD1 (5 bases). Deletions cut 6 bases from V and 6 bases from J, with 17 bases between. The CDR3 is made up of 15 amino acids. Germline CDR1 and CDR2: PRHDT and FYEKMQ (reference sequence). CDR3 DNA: TGTGCCAGCAGAAGGGGCAGGGTAGGCCCCGGGGAGCTGTTTTTT. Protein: CASRRGRVGPGELFF.

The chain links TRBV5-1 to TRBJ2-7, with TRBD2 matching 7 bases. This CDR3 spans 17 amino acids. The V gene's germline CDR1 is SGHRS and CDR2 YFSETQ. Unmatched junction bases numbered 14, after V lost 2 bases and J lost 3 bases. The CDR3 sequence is CASSLRLAKVKYYEQYF. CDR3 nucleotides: TGCGCCAGCAGCTTACGACTAGCCAAAGTAAAATACTACGAGCAGTACTTC.

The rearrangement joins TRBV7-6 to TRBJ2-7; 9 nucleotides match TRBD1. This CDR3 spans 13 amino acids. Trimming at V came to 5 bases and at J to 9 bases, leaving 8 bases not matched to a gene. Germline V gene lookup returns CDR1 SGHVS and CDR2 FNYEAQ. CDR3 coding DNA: TGTGCCAGCAGCGATCAAACAGGGGGCGGGCAGTACTTC. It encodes CASSDQTGGGQYF.